The TCR beta chain under discussion was sequenced for a study of vaccination and CD4 T cells after COVID-19. Study at large: Control cultures, each given a CEFX pool, an HIV-1 Nef pool, or no peptide, were included. Overall study findings and caveats: Median numbers of SARS-CoV-2-reactive clonotypes increased from roughly 19 to 38 (not a significant change). Spike mono-reactive status applied to 304 of 307 vaccine-specific clones in convalescent patients.

An Oncomine TCR Beta short-read assay was used to sequence the DNA from cultured CD4+ T cells. TCRdb re-called the PCR reads with MiXCR, one entry per CDR3 protein. The sample lists over 20,000 distinct CDR3 sequences, roughly 52% occurring once. Treatment denoted: roughly ten-day PBMC culture with coronavirus spike peptide pools or control peptides (ViraFEST assay). Negative selection yielded CD4+ T cells from day-10 cultures. CDR1 and CDR2 from the germline V gene are SGHTA and FQGNSA. The CDR3 length is 14 residues. The V end was cut by 4 bases, the J end by 3 bases, with 12 bases between. Note on this clonotype: Antigen: not known.

This sequence originates from a human donor who had recovered from COVID-19. Material for sequencing was CD4+ T cells from blood, cultured in vitro. The chain employs TRBV7-2 and TRBJ1-1; tentative D call: TRBD1 (6 bases). The CDR3: CASSWRKGDTEAFF. CDR3 sequence (DNA): TGTGCCAGCAGCTGGCGGAAGGGGGACACTGAAGCTTTCTTT.